This T cell receptor (beta chain) was observed in a study of cytomegalovirus exposure and HLA in healthy donors. General observations from the study: HLA alleles showed associations with fewer than 20,000 TCR beta sequences in a later analysis, at a 0.05 false discovery rate. An observed cluster of highly shared sequence variants was recorded as a likely sequencing artifact. Generally TCR sequences proved uncommon, though certain public TCRs appeared in numerous donors. Later analysis revealed greater clonal expansion in HLA-associated TCR beta chains than in equally common others.

As concerns this clone: No antigen is known for it.

The PCR contained 60 Vbeta and 13 Jbeta primers. Some clones are missing from TCRdb's copy, which holds only in-frame ones; the method was immunoSEQ multiplex PCR. The table shows about 100,000 clones, with roughly 75% occurring only once. The V gene's germline CDR1 is MGHDK and CDR2 SYGVNS. The CDR3 consists of 16 residues. The ends were cut back, 2 bases at V and 3 bases at J, with 15 bases in the middle. V usage is TRBV25-1 and J usage is TRBJ2-3; a possible D gene is TRBD1 (5 bases). This sequence was found in a man aged 25-45 years in good health and CMV-seronegative. The sequenced sample was PBMCs. CDR3 sequence (DNA): TGTGCCAGCAGTGAAGGACACATTCCCCTGACAGATACGCAGTATTTT. This encodes CASSEGHIPLTDTQYF.